This section outlines one TCR beta chain sequence together with its context. The target antigen is unknown. The method was immunoSEQ multiplex PCR; TCRdb's version includes in-frame clones alone and lacks a portion of them. The table records 250,000 to 400,000 clones, around 90% of them present only once. V lost 4 bases and J lost 0; bases outside the gene matches: 9. CDR1 is MNHEY and CDR2 is SMNVEV in the germline V gene (reference sequence). The CDR3 runs 17 residues. Separate from the roughly 720-subject first cohort, the approximately 120-subject validation cohort was the one that the donors belonged to. These data come from a study of cytomegalovirus exposure and HLA in healthy donors. The study, taken as a whole, reports: As was reported, the classifier diagnosed cytomegalovirus status with high specificity and sensitivity. Most TCR sequences were seen very rarely across donors, but some public TCRs occurred in many.

This TCR was recovered from a woman aged 30 to 39 in good health and CMV-seropositive. The genes are TRBV27 and TRBJ1-3, with TRBD1 matching over 7 bases. The sequenced sample consisted of PBMCs. The CDR3, as DNA: TGTGCCAGCAGTTCATATCAACAGGGGTTCTCTGGAAACACCATATATTTT. It is translated as CASSSYQQGFSGNTIYF.